This T cell receptor (beta chain) came from a study of PD-1 blockade in classical Hodgkin lymphoma. In the case of this clone: The antigen remains unidentified.

Time point specified: cycle 4 day 1 (C4D1), after less than seven weeks of nivolumab. Every one of the patients relapsed after autologous stem cell transplantation (brentuximab vedotin exposure was variable). Thawed PBMCs underwent magnetic negative selection to yield purified CD4+ T cells. Broader study findings: CD4+ TCR diversity, unlike CD8+, rose significantly by C4D1.

With V trimmed by 2 bases and J by 12 bases, 12 bases remained unmatched. CDR1 and CDR2 (germline): KGHSH, LQKENI. The CDR3 consists of 14 residues. Profiled with immunoSEQ multiplex PCR; TCRdb holds only in-frame clones, not every one. The table has 30,000 to 35,000 clones, roughly four fifths seen once. The material was CD4+ T cells from blood, obtained before the fourth cycle of nivolumab. V usage is TRBV18 and J usage is TRBJ1-1; 7 bases align to TRBD1. The receptor's source is a human donor with classical Hodgkin lymphoma. The CDR3 sequence: CASSPAQGVDDSFF. Here the CDR3 DNA reads TGTGCCAGCTCACCAGCCCAGGGGGTAGATGATTCTTTCTTT. Full variable domain (outside the CDR3, taken from reference TRBV18 and TRBJ1-1): NAGVMQNPRHLVRRRGQEARLRCSPMKGHSHVYWYRQLPEEGLKFMVYLQKENIIDESGMPKERFSAEFPKEGPSILRIQQVVRGDSAAYFCASSPAQGVDDSFFGQGTRLTVV.